The TCR beta chain described here comes from a study of spatial heterogeneity in lung cancer. Specified time point: sample taken at primary tumor resection. Without sorting, whole RNA was sequenced from tumor, nontumor lung or frozen PBMC. This clonotype turned up a few times. The library protocol tagged each TCR cDNA with a unique molecular identifier. TCRdb called the 5' RACE reads again in MiXCR, with one record for every CDR3 protein. The table has 60,000 to 90,000 distinct CDR3 sequences, about 14% seen once; the top ten hold roughly 6.9%. V trimming: 8 bases; J trimming: 1 base; junction bases outside the gene matches: 7. The CDR3 runs 15 residues. CDR1 LGHDT and CDR2 YNNKEL come from the germline V gene (reference sequence).

The source is a male donor with early-stage non-small cell lung cancer. This sequence joins TRBV3-1 and TRBJ2-1, with 8 bases identical to TRBD2. Here the sequenced sample was PBMCs, taken at surgery. The CDR3 sequence is CASRSGSFSYNEQFF. The CDR3 DNA reads as TGTGCCAGCCGCAGCGGGAGTTTTTCCTACAATGAGCAGTTCTTC.